The subject of this entry is one T cell receptor beta chain. Its specificity is unknown. These data originate in a study of vaccination and CD4 T cells after COVID-19. Study in general: Cellular stimulation was performed using overlapping spike peptides derived from SARS-CoV-2, HCoV-NL63, HCoV-OC43 and HCoV-229E.

Sample treatment: roughly ten-day PBMC culture with coronavirus spike peptide pools or control peptides (ViraFEST assay). ViraFEST used peptide pools to expand antigen-specific T cells, then sequenced TCRs. Positivity by PCR occurred from March to December 2020, a period that predated US Alpha, Beta and Delta variants. PBMCs were cultured at around 2 million per well with around 9.5 IU/ml IL-2 and approximately 10 ug/ml peptide pools. Cultured CD4+ T-cell DNA underwent Oncomine TCR Beta short-read sequencing. TCRdb analysed the PCR reads with MiXCR anew, one entry per CDR3 protein. The data hold approximately 9,500 distinct CDR3 sequences, with about 26% observed a single time. Germline V CDR1 and CDR2: SEHNR, FQNEAQ (reference sequence). Trimming removed 5 bases from V and 15 bases from J; junction bases left unmatched: 7. The CDR3 sequence is 11 residues long.

The sample in question was CD4+ T cells from blood, cultured in vitro, obtained after SARS-CoV-2 vaccination. The receptor was derived from a human donor who had recovered from COVID-19. This chain uses TRBV7-9 with TRBJ2-1; 7 nucleotides agree with TRBD2. The CDR3 sequence: CASSDPGRTFF. The CDR3 region has the DNA TGTGCCAGCAGCGATCCCGGGAGGACGTTCTTC. Supplemented by reference TRBV7-9 and TRBJ2-1, the full variable domain reads DTGVSQNPRHKITKRGQNVTFRCDPISEHNRLYWYRQTLGQGPEFLTYFQNEAQLEKSRLLSDRFSAERPKGSFSTLEIQRTEQGDSAMYLCASSDPGRTFFGPGTRLTVL.